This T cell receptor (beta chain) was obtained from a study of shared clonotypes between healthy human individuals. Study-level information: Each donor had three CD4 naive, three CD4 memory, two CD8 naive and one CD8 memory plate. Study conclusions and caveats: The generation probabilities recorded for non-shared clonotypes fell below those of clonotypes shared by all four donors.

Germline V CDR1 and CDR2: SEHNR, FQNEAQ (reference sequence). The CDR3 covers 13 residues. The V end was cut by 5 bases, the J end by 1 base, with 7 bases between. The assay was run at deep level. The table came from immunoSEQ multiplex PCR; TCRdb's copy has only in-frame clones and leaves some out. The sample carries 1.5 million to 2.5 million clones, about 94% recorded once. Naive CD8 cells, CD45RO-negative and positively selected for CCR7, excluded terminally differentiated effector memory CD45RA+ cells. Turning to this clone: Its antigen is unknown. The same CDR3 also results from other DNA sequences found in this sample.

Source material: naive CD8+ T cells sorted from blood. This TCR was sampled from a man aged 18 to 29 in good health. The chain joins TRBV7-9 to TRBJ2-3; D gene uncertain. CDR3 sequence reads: CASSPQGTDTQYF. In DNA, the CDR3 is TGTGCCAGCAGCCCTCAGGGCACAGATACGCAGTATTTT.